Below are 12 T cell receptor beta chains sequenced from a single sample in a study of T cells in Graves' hyperthyroidism and ophthalmopathy. TCR beta CDR3 regions were amplified from RNA transcripts. Researchers ran a first-round RT-PCR on the TCR CDR3 using the HTBI primer set. TCRdb redid the calling of the multiplex PCR reads with MiXCR, one entry per CDR3 protein. The sample comprises hundreds of thousands of distinct CDR3 sequences, 14% to 15% of which are singletons, and around 13% rests with the top ten. Sequenced: blood. The receptor set was obtained from a man aged 18 to 30 with Graves' ophthalmopathy.

J is TRBJ2-7 and V is TRBV5-4; 7 bases are a match to TRBD2. The CDR3 consists of 13 residues. Losses at the gene ends were 7 bases for V and 2 bases for J; bases not matched to a gene: 6. CDR1 is SGHNT, CDR2 YYREEE, per germline (reference sequence). The CDR3 is CASGLDGAYEQYF. The DNA of the CDR3 is TGTGCCAGCGGACTAGACGGGGCCTACGAGCAGTACTTC. Based on the CDR3 plus reference TRBV5-4 and TRBJ2-7, the full variable domain is ETGVTQSPTHLIKTRGQQVTLRCSSQSGHNTVSWYQQALGQGPQFIFQYYREEENGRGNFPPRFSGLQFPNYSSELNVNALELDDSALYLCASGLDGAYEQYFGPGTRLTVT.

The gene calls are TRBV30 and TRBJ1-1; D is possibly TRBD1 (6 bases). Germline assignment: CDR1 GTSNPN and CDR2 SVGIG (reference sequence). This CDR3 spans 13 amino acids. Trimming took 4 bases from V and 1 from J, leaving 10 bases between them. CDR3 protein: CAWNRVRNTEAFF. As DNA, the CDR3 is TGTGCCTGGAACAGGGTACGGAACACTGAAGCTTTCTTT.

This clonotype was detected only a few times. The CDR3 protein is CASSVDGTGNTIYF. The CDR3 DNA reads TGTGCCAGCAGCGTAGATGGGACAGGAAACACCATATATTTT. The genes are TRBV9 and TRBJ1-3, with D possibly matching TRBD1 (6 bases). The CDR3 consists of 14 residues. Germline lookup yields CDR1 SGDLS and CDR2 YYNGEE. Trimming shortened V by 0 bases and J by 4 bases, and 8 bases separated the two germline ends. Together with reference TRBV9 and TRBJ1-3, the CDR3 gives the full variable domain: DSGVTQTPKHLITATGQRVTLRCSPRSGDLSVYWYQQSLDQGLQFLIQYYNGEERAKGNILERFSAQQFPDLHSELNLSSLELGDSALYFCASSVDGTGNTIYFGEGSWLTVV.

This clonotype was recorded many times. The chain has TRBV10-1 and TRBJ2-1; 9 bases agree with TRBD1. This CDR3 has 14 residues. The germline V gene has CDR1 WNHNN and CDR2 SYGVQD (reference sequence). V dropped 9 bases and J dropped 6; count of bases not matched to a gene: 9. CDR3 nucleotide sequence: TGCGCCAGTTCGGGACAGGGAAGCGTCAATGAGCAGTTCTTC. Translated: CASSGQGSVNEQFF.

This clonotype was counted between two and nine times. A junction end diverges from the germline sequence, so it may reflect a read error. The V gene is TRBV27, the J gene TRBJ2-7; 8 nucleotides align to TRBD1. The CDR3 extends over 15 amino acids. Germline CDR1 and CDR2: MNHEY and SMNVEV (reference sequence). The CDR3 sequence: CAGSVLGDRGDEQYF. The DNA for the CDR3 is TGTGCCGGCAGTGTACTCGGCGACAGGGGAGACGAGCAGTACTTC.

This clonotype was observed many times. This chain uses TRBV3-1 with TRBJ2-7, with 11 bases lining up with TRBD2. CDR1 and CDR2 from the germline V gene are LGHDT and YNNKEL (reference sequence). The J segment lost 3 bases and the V segment lost 5 bases, leaving 6 bases of the junction unmatched. This CDR3 is built from 15 residues. Written as DNA, the CDR3 is TGTGCCAGCAGCTCTCGACTAGCGGGGCTCTACGAGCAGTACTTC. Protein product: CASSSRLAGLYEQYF.

Remarks on this clonotype: Being one base from a much bigger clone, this may be a read error. The conserved phenylalanine or tryptophan normally closing the CDR3 is absent here, so this likely arose from a read error. The rearrangement joins TRBV12-3 or TRBV12-4 to TRBJ1-2, with a tentative D call TRBD1 (6 bases). V dropped 3 bases and J dropped 8 bases, with 13 bases sitting between them. CDR3 length equals 13 residues. The CDR3 DNA is TGTGCCAGCAGTTTTCGGCAGGGGAGCGGCTACACCTCC. This gives the protein CASSFRQGSGYTS.

A few counts support this clonotype. Possible read error: a much larger clone is one base away. V and J are TRBV6-1 and TRBJ2-7; D is perhaps TRBD2 (5 bases). The CDR3 runs to 14 residues. Germline V gene lookup returns CDR1 MNHNS and CDR2 SASEGT. This CDR3 reads CASSKAVPTYEQHF. Written as DNA, the CDR3 is TGTGCCAGCAGCAAAGCGGTCCCTACCTACGAGCAGCACTTC.

This clonotype showed up just a few times. The V and J genes are TRBV29-1 and TRBJ1-3; possible D gene TRBD1, 6 bases. This CDR3 contains 16 residues. The V and J ends lost 5 bases and 0 bases respectively, with 17 bases between them. The germline V gene encodes CDR1 SQVTM and CDR2 ANQGSEA. The CDR3 sequence is CSVQSLGGISGNTIYF. The CDR3 DNA reads TGCAGCGTTCAAAGCCTAGGGGGGATCTCTGGAAACACCATATATTTT.

In this sample, this clonotype turned up many times. The chain employs TRBV7-2 and TRBJ2-7; D gene uncertain. This CDR3 is 13 amino acids long. CDR1 is SGHTA and CDR2 is FQGNSA in the germline V gene. V lost 5 bases and J lost 6, with 14 bases in between. CDR3 loop: CASSRIVGPEQYF. The CDR3, as DNA: TGTGCCAGCAGCCGTATAGTAGGGCCCGAGCAGTACTTC.

Many counts were recorded for this clonotype. CDR3 amino acids: CSAGGQSTSEKLFF. As DNA, the CDR3 is TGCAGTGCTGGAGGACAATCAACCTCGGAAAAACTGTTTTTT. The V and J genes are TRBV20-1 and TRBJ1-4, with TRBD1 as a possible D gene (5 bases). V lost 5 bases and J 8 bases, leaving 18 bases between the germline ends. Germline V CDR1 and CDR2: DFQATT, SNEGSKA (reference sequence). The CDR3 length is 14 residues.

At least ten counts were recorded for this clonotype. The rearrangement links TRBV10-3 to TRBJ1-1; TRBD1 agrees at 9 bases. The junction had 10 bases not matched to a gene; V was cut back by 10 bases and J by 7 bases. There are 13 residues in the CDR3. Germline V gives CDR1 ENHRY, CDR2 SYGVKD. The CDR3 bases are TGTGCCACTGACCGACAGGGGGAAGGTGAAGCTTTCTTT. This translates into CATDRQGEGEAFF.